Shown below are 3 T cell receptor beta chains from a single sample sequenced in a study of Ad26.COV2.S vaccination and SARS-CoV-2 variants. The treatment is: about 20 received Ad26.COV2.S at low or high dose, single or two shots; 5 received placebo; per-sample allocation not given. Repertoires come from day 63 after the first vaccine or placebo injection. TCRdb's copy holds only in-frame clones and misses some; the assay was immunoSEQ multiplex PCR. The sample yields about 320,000 clones, approximately 86% seen once. This specimen was peripheral blood, taken in a trial of Ad26.COV2.S vaccine versus placebo. The receptor source for this set is a person between 18 and 65 years old who received the Ad26.COV2.S COVID-19 vaccine or a placebo.

The table lists this clone with a few counts. V usage is TRBV20-1 and J usage is TRBJ2-7; 8 bases align to TRBD2. The trim removed 3 bases at V and 2 bases at J, leaving 9 bases unmatched. In germline, CDR1 is DFQATT, CDR2 SNEGSKA (reference sequence). This CDR3 region has 15 residues. The CDR3 region has the DNA TGCAGTGCTAGTCGCTTTCCGGGGGGGACCTACGAGCAGTACTTC. Protein sequence: CSASRFPGGTYEQYF.

The chain has TRBV9 and TRBJ2-1; D remains unclear. Germline CDR1 and CDR2: SGDLS and YYNGEE. Trimming took 4 bases from V and 3 from J, leaving 8 bases between them. CDR3 length equals 13 residues. The CDR3 coding sequence is TGTGCCAGCAGCCTAAATAACTACAATGAGCAGTTCTTC. Its translation: CASSLNNYNEQFF.

The chain uses TRBV5-6 and TRBJ2-3; 12 positions match TRBD2. J was trimmed by 4 bases and V by 2 bases; bases with no gene match: 5. CDR1 is SGHDT and CDR2 is YYEEEE in the germline V gene. The length of the CDR3 is 16 residues. CDR3 in DNA: TGTGCCAGCAGCTTTCGGACTAGCGGGGACGCAGATACGCAGTATTTT. It is translated as CASSFRTSGDADTQYF.